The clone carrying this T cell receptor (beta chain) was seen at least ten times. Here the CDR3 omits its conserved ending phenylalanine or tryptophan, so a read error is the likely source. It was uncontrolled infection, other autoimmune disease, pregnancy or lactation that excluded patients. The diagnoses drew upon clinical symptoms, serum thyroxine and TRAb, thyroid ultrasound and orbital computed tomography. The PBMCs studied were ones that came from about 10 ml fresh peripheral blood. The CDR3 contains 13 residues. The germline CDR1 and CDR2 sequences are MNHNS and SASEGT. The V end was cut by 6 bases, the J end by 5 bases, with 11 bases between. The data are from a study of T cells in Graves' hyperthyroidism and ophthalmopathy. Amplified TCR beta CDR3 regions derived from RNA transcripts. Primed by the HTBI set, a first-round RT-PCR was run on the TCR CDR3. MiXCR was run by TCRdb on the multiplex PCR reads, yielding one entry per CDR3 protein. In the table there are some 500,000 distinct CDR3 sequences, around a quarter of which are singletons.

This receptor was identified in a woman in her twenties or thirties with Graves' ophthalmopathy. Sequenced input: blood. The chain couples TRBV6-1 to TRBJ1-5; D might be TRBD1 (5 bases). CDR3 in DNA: TGTGCCAGCAGGGGGGTGTGGGATCAGCCCCAGCATCTT. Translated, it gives CASRGVWDQPQHL.